These T cell receptor beta chains were read from a single sample in a study of blood T cell repertoires in COVID-19. Profiling relied on immunoSEQ multiplex PCR, and the TCRdb table lists in-frame clones only, not all of them. The table shows about 210,000 clones, with 81% occurring only once. Sequences were obtained from PBMCs or T cells enriched from blood (not recorded which). All receptors come from a woman between 45 and 65 years old with acute COVID-19. Both conserved end residues are trimmed from each CDR3. A D gene is named only where the DNA matches it firmly. Clone size is shown for a subset of rows, as once, few, many or a class of expanded clone.

D,J,V,size,CDR3
NA,TRBJ1-6,TRBV7-8,NA,ASSPDYSPLH
NA,TRBJ1-1,TRBV12-3/TRBV12-4,NA,ASSFRESAEAF
NA,TRBJ2-7,TRBV5-1,NA,ASSGGTYEQY
NA,TRBJ2-5,TRBV28,NA,ASSKQGLETQY
NA,TRBJ1-2,TRBV28,NA,ASSAHAAGKDIYGYT
TRBD1,TRBJ2-7,TRBV7-2,NA,ASSYRQGAGYEQY
NA,TRBJ2-5,TRBV6-2/TRBV6-3,NA,ASSPLETQY
TRBD2,TRBJ2-3,TRBV7-9,NA,ASSPYAAGGRGDTQY
TRBD2,TRBJ2-7,TRBV6-2/TRBV6-3,NA,ASSQRWEGSEQY
TRBD1,TRBJ1-5,TRBV7-8,NA,ASSTGGFNQPQH
NA,TRBJ2-1,TRBV10-3,once,AIRAGHNSYNEQF
NA,TRBJ2-5,TRBV6-2/TRBV6-3,NA,ASSFGGSEPQY
TRBD1,TRBJ1-2,TRBV3-1/TRBV3-2,few,ASGSGTGDGYT
NA,TRBJ1-5,TRBV6-4,once,ASRLNQPQH
NA,TRBJ2-7,TRBV6-5,once,ASSYGDSGSEQY
TRBD1,TRBJ2-6,TRBV19,NA,ASSTTGTASSGANVLT
TRBD1,TRBJ1-1,TRBV27,few,ASSKATGTITEAF
TRBD1,TRBJ2-7,TRBV28,NA,ASPPRGQENSYEQY
TRBD1,TRBJ1-2,TRBV12-3/TRBV12-4,once,ASSLGDRSGYT
NA,TRBJ1-4,TRBV10-3,NA,AITRRRGENEKLF
NA,TRBJ2-5,TRBV7-9,once,ASSGTGITQETQY
TRBD1,TRBJ2-2,TRBV6-6,NA,ASSLRDRVNTGELF
NA,TRBJ1-6,TRBV14,NA,ASSIINSPLH
NA,TRBJ2-7,TRBV6-2/TRBV6-3,NA,ASSFNGWEQY
NA,TRBJ2-1,TRBV19,NA,ASSTERNEQF
TRBD2,TRBJ2-1,TRBV3-1/TRBV3-2,once,ASSQSGTSYNEQF
TRBD2,TRBJ2-7,TRBV5-1,NA,ASSLGAGNTYEQY
NA,TRBJ2-7,TRBV27,NA,ASSVGTLEKTRAEQY
NA,TRBJ2-1,TRBV7-9,NA,ASSLVSALARYNEQF
TRBD1,TRBJ1-3,TRBV18,NA,ASSPPGDRSRNTIY
TRBD1,TRBJ1-1,TRBV28,NA,ASSLSRGQAEAF
TRBD1,TRBJ2-3,TRBV6-4,NA,ASSTGTGHTDTQY
TRBD2,TRBJ2-3,TRBV27,NA,ASSLWGLAGVGDTQY
NA,TRBJ2-2,TRBV7-9,NA,ASSLGLGSNTGELF
NA,TRBJ1-2,TRBV7-2,NA,ASSSAGANYGYT
TRBD1,TRBJ2-1,TRBV5-1,NA,ASSSQGAGYNEQF
NA,TRBJ2-5,TRBV30,NA,AWSSGLQETQY
NA,TRBJ2-1,TRBV28,NA,ASSVGTYEQF
NA,TRBJ1-3,TRBV28,once,ASRSGQPGGNTIY
NA,TRBJ1-2,TRBV18,few,ASSSASGARGNGYT
TRBD2,TRBJ2-7,TRBV5-1,NA,ASSFSGGPSYEQY
TRBD2,TRBJ2-5,TRBV19,NA,ASSRGGNQETQY
TRBD2,TRBJ2-7,TRBV14,few,ASSQPPGTSADEQY
NA,TRBJ2-2,TRBV4-3,NA,ASSQQQGNTGELF